The entry that follows covers one TCR beta chain sequence. Its cognate antigen has yet to be identified. Qualities for individual bases were not recorded, and no much larger clone is one base off. This record comes from a study of T cell repertoires in cytomegalovirus infection (dated by TCRdb to the late 2010s). Broadly, across the study: Recently identified HLA-C-restricted CMV epitopes, whose presentation resists viral immunomodulation, were targeted by peptide stimulations together with well-studied HLA-B-restricted epitopes. Donor HLA type was relevant to the analysis, because carriage of CMV infection together with the matching HLA type was indicated by public TCR beta signatures. Results and caveats for the whole study, not just this receptor: The ex vivo response was dominated by HLA-C-restricted CMV-specific TCR beta clonotypes, and the single most frequent clonotype in two of eight donors was supplied by these HLA-C-restricted clonotypes. Carriers of CMV infection plus the relevant HLA type were discriminated by the cumulative frequency of public TCR beta family members in the study cohort and in an independent approximately 350-donor cohort.

The sequencing machine was an Illumina HiSeq 1500. TCRdb reworked the public reads: Q25 trimming with fastp, MiXCR clone assembly, productive beta chains retained. Rows merge per CDR3 protein into single entries with the most common DNA and genes. The sample table contains 600,000 to 700,000 distinct CDR3 sequences; only one count was recorded for 30% to 40% of them. The ten top clones hold over 15% of the sample. The CDR3 measures 15 amino acids from cysteine to phenylalanine. Here the CDR3 DNA is all that survives: 45 bases in frame from base 1. V is reduced by 5 bases and J by 2 bases, leaving a spacing of 13 bases between them. CDR1 LNHDA and CDR2 SQIVND were looked up in the germline V gene (reference sequence). The meaning of the sample's treatment or condition label: in vitro stimulation with specific CMV peptide epitopes to enrich CMV-specific T cells.

Recombination connected TRBV19 to TRBJ1-5; TRBD1 might be the D gene, on 5 matching bases. The sequences come from cultured PBMCs, collected from culture after CMV antigen stimulation. This sequence was found in a human donor in good health (CMV status not recorded). Some clones in this sample may be carry-over from other donors' samples. CDR3 sequence: CASSPPGQGNQPQHF. The DNA sequence follows: TGTGCCAGTAGTCCCCCAGGGCAAGGCAATCAGCCCCAGCATTTT.